The sequence of this T cell receptor beta chain was determined in a study of T-cell reconstitution after alpha-beta-depleted transplantation in children. Note on this clonotype: Its antigen is currently unknown.

Germline loops: CDR1 SEHNR, CDR2 FQNEAQ (reference sequence). Trimming shortened V by 5 bases and J by 6 bases, and 17 bases separated the two germline ends. The CDR3 covers 15 residues. Unique molecular identifiers tagged the TCRbeta library. MiXCR, applied by TCRdb to the PCR reads, yields one record per CDR3 protein. Of hundreds of thousands of distinct CDR3 sequences in the sample, around 13% are singletons; the top ten hold around 0.8%. Study-wide results and limits: As was reported, about two months after transplant, alpha-beta T cells came from several hundred expanded graft clones.

This chain joins TRBV7-9 and TRBJ2-1, with D unresolved. This TCR came from a girl aged 2 to 9 with congenital amegakaryocytic thrombocytopenia, due to receive a stem cell transplant. This specimen consisted of PBMCs, obtained before TCRalphabeta/CD19-depleted stem cell transplant. The CDR3: CASSHPQPIFNEQFF. The CDR3 nucleotides are TGTGCCAGCAGCCATCCCCAGCCCATCTTCAATGAGCAGTTCTTC.